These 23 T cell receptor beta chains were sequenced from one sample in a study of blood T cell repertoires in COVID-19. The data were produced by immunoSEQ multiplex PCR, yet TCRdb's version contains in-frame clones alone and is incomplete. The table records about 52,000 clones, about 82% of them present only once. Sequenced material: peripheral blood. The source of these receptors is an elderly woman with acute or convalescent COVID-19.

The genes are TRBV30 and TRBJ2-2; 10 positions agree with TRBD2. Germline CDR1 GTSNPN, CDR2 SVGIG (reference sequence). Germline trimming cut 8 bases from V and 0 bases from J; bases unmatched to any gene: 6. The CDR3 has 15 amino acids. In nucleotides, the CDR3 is TGTGCCAGCCCAAGCGGGGGGGCGAACACCGGGGAGCTGTTTTTT. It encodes CASPSGGANTGELFF.

CDR3 nucleotides: TGTGCCAGCAGCTTATACGCGGGACAGTCTGAAGCTTTCTTT. Residues: CASSLYAGQSEAFF. The chain recombines TRBV7-3 with TRBJ1-1; 7 bases align to TRBD1. The CDR3 extends over 14 amino acids. Trimming at V came to 2 bases and at J to 6 bases, leaving 6 bases not matched to a gene. Germline V lookup: CDR1 SGHTA, CDR2 FQGTGA.

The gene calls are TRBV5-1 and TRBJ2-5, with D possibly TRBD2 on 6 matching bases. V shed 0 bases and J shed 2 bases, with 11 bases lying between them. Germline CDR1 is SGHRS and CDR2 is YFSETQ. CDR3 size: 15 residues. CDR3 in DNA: TGCGCCAGCAGCTTGGGGAGGGGTGCACAAGAGACCCAGTACTTC. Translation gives CASSLGRGAQETQYF.

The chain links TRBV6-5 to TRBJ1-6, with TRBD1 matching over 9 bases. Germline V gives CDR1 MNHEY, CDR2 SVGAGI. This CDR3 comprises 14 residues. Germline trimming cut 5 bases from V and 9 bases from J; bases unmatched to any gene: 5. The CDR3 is CASSRDRARSPLHF. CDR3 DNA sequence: TGTGCCAGCAGTCGGGACAGGGCACGTTCACCCCTCCACTTT.

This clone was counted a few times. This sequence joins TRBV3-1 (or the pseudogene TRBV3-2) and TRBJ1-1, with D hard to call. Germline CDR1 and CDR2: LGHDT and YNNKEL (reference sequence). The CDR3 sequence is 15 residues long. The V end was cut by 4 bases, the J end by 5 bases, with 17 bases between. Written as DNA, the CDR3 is TGTGCCAGCAGCCTCGGGATGGGAATGAGGACTGAAGCTTTCTTT. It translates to CASSLGMGMRTEAFF.

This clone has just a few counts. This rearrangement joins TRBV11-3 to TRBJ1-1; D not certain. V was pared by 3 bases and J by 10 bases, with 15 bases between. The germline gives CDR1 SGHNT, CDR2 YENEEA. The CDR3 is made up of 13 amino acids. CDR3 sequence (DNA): TGTGCCAGCAGCTTCGGACGAGGGAGAGGAGCTTTCTTT. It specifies CASSFGRGRGAFF.

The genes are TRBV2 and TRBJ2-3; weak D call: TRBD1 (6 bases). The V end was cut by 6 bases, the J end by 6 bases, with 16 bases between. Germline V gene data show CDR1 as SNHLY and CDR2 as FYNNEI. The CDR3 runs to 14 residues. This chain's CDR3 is CASSSQGRRDTQYF. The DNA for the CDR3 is TGTGCCAGCAGCTCACAGGGTAGGAGGGATACGCAGTATTTT.

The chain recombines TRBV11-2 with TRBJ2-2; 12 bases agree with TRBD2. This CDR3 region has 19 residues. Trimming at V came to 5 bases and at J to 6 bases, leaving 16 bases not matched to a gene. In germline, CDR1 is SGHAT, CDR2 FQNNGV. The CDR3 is CASSLSSGRASLGSGELFF. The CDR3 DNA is TGTGCCAGCAGCCTCTCTAGCGGGAGGGCCTCCCTCGGTTCCGGGGAGCTGTTTTTT.

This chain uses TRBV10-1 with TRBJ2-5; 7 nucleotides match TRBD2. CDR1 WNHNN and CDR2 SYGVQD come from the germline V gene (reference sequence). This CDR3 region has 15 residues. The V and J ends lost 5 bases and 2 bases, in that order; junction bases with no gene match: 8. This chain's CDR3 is CASSMQRGRQETQYF. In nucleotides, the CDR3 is TGCGCCAGCAGTATGCAGCGGGGCCGTCAAGAGACCCAGTACTTC.

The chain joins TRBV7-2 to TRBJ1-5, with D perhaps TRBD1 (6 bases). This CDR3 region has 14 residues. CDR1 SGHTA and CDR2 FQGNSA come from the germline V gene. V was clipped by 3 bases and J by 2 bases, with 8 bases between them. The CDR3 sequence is CASSFNRGNQPQHF. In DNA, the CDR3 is TGTGCCAGCAGCTTCAACAGGGGCAATCAGCCCCAGCATTTT.

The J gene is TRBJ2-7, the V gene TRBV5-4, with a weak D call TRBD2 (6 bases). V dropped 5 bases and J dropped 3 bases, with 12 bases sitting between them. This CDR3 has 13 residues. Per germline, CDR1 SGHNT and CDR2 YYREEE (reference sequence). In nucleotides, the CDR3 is TGTGCCAGCAGTTATCCGGGAGACTACGAGCAGTACTTC. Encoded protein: CASSYPGDYEQYF.

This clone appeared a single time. CDR3 bases: TGTGCCAGTAGTATGGGAAGGGGATCCTACAATGAGCAGTTCTTC. The encoded protein is CASSMGRGSYNEQFF. V usage is TRBV19 and J usage is TRBJ2-1; perhaps TRBD1 as D (5 bases). CDR3 length equals 15 residues. Germline CDR1 reads LNHDA; CDR2 reads SQIVND (reference sequence). V lost 3 bases, J lost 1 base, and 10 bases lay in between. Full variable domain (missing parts from reference TRBV19 and TRBJ2-1): DGGITQSPKYLFRKEGQNVTLSCEQNLNHDAMYWYRQDPGQGLRLIYYSQIVNDFQKGDIAEGYSVSREKKESFPLTVTSAQKNPTAFYLCASSMGRGSYNEQFFGPGTRLTVL.

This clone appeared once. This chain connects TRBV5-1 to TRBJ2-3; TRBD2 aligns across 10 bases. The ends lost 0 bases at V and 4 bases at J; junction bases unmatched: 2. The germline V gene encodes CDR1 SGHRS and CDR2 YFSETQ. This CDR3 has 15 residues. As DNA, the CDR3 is TGCGCCAGCAGCTTGGGAGGACTAGCGGCAGATACGCAGTATTTT. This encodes CASSLGGLAADTQYF.

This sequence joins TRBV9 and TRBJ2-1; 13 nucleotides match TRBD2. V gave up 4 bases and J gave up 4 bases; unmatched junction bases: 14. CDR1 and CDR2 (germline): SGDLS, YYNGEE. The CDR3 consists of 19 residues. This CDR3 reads CASSPRWRLAGGYYNEQFF. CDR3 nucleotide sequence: TGTGCCAGCAGCCCTAGGTGGAGACTAGCGGGGGGATATTACAATGAGCAGTTCTTC.

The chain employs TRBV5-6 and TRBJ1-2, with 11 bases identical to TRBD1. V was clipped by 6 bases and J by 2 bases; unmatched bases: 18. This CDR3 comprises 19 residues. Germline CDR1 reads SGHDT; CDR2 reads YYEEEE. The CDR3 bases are TGTGCCAGCAACTTTCGGGTTGCATGGACAGGGGGCGAAAACTATGGCTACACCTTC. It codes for CASNFRVAWTGGENYGYTF.

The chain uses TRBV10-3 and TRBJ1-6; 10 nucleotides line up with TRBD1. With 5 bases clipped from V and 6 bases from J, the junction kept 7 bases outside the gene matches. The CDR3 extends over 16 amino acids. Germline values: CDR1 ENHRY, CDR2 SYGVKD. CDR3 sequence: CAISPGQGNLNSPLHF. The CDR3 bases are TGTGCCATCAGTCCGGGACAGGGGAATCTTAATTCACCCCTCCACTTT.

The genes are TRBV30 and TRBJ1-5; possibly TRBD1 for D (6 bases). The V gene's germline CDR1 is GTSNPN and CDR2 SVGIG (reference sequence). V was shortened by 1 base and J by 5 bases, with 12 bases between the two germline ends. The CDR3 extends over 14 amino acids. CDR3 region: CAWSGGGLYQPQHF. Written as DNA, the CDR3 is TGTGCCTGGAGTGGGGGGGGCCTCTATCAGCCCCAGCATTTT. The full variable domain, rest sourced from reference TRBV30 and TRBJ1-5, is SQTIHQWPATLVQPVGSPLSLECTVEGTSNPNLYWYRQAAGRGLQLLFYSVGIGQISSEVPQNLSASRPQDRQFILSSKKLLLSDSGFYLCAWSGGGLYQPQHFGDGTRLSIL.

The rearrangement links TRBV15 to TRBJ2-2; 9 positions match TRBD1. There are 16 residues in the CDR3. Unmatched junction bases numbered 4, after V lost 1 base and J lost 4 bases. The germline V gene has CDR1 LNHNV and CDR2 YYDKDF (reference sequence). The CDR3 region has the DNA TGTGCCACCAGCAGAGGCCCGGGACAGGGCACCGGGGAGCTGTTTTTT. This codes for CATSRGPGQGTGELFF. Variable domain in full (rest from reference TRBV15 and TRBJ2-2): DAMVIQNPRYQVTQFGKPVTLSCSQTLNHNVMYWYQQKSSQAPKLLFHYYDKDFNNEADTPDNFQSRRPNTSFCFLDIRSPGLGDTAMYLCATSRGPGQGTGELFFGEGSRLTVL.

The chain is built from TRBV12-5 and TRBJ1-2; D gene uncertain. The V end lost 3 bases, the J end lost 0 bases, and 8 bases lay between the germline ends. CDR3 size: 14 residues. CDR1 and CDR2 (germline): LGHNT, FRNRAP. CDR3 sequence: CASGFMSTNYGYTF. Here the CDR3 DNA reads TGTGCTAGTGGTTTTATGAGTACTAACTATGGCTACACCTTC.

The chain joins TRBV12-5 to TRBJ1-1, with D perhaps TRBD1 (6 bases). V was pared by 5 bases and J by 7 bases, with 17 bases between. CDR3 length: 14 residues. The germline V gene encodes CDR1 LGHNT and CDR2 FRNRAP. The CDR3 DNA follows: TGTGCTAGTGGTACCCAACTTCCGGGACATGAAGCTTTCTTT. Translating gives CASGTQLPGHEAFF.

Here the CDR3 reads CASSRRGDTEAFF. Here the CDR3 DNA reads TGTGCCAGCAGCCGACGGGGGGACACTGAAGCTTTCTTT. The rearrangement uses TRBV11-3 and TRBJ1-1, with a weak D call TRBD1 (5 bases). V lost 5 bases, J lost 3 bases, and 10 bases lay in between. This CDR3 region has 13 residues. Germline loops: CDR1 SGHNT, CDR2 YENEEA.

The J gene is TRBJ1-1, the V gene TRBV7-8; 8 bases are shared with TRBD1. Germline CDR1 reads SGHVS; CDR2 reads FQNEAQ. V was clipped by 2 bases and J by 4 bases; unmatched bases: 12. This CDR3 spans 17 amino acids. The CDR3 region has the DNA TGTGCCAGCAGCTTAAGAGGGACAGGTAATATTGGCACTGAAGCTTTCTTT. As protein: CASSLRGTGNIGTEAFF.

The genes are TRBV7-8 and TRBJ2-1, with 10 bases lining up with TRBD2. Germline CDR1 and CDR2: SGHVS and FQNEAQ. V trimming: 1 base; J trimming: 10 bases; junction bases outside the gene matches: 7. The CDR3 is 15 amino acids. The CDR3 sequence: CASSLDSGGPQEQFF. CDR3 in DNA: TGTGCCAGCAGCTTAGATAGCGGGGGGCCCCAGGAGCAGTTCTTC.